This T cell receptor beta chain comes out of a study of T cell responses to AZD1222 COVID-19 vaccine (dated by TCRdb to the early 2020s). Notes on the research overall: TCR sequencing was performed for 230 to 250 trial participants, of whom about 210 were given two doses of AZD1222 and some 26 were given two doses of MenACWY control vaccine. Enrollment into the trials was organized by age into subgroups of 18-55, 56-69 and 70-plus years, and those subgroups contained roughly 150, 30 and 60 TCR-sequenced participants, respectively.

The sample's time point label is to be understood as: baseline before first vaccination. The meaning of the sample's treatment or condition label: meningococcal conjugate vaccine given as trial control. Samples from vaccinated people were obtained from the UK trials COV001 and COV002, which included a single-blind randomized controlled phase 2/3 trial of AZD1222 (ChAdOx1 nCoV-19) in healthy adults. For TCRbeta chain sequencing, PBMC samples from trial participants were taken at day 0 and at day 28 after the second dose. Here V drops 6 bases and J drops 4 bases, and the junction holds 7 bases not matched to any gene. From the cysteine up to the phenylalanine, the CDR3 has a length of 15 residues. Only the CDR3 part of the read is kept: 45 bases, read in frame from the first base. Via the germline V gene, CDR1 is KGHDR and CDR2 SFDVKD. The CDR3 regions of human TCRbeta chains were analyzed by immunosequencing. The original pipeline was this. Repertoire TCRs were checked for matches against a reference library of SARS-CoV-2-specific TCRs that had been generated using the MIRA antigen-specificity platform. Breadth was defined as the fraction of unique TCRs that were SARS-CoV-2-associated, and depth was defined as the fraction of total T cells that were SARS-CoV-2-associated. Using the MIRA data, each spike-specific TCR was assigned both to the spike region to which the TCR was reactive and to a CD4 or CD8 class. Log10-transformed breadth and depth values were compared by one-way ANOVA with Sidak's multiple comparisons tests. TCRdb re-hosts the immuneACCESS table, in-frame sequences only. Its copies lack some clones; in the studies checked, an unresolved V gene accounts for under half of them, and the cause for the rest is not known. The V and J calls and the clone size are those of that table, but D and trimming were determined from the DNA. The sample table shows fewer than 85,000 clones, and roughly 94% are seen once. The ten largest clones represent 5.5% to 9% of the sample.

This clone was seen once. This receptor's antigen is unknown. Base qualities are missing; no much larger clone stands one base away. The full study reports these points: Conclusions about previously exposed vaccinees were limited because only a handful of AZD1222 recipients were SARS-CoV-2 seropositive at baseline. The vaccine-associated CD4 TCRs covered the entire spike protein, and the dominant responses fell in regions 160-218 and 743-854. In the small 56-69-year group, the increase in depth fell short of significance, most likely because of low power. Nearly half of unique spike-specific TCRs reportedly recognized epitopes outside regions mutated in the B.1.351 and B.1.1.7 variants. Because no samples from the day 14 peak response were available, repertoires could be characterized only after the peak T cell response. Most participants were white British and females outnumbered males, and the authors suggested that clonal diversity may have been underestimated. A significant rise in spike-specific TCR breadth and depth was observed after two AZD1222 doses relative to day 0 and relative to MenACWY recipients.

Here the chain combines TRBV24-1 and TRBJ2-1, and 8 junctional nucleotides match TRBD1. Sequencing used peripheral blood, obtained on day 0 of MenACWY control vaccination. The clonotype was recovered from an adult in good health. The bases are TGTGCCACCAGTCGACCCGGGGACAGGTACAATGAGCAGTTCTTC. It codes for CATSRPGDRYNEQFF.